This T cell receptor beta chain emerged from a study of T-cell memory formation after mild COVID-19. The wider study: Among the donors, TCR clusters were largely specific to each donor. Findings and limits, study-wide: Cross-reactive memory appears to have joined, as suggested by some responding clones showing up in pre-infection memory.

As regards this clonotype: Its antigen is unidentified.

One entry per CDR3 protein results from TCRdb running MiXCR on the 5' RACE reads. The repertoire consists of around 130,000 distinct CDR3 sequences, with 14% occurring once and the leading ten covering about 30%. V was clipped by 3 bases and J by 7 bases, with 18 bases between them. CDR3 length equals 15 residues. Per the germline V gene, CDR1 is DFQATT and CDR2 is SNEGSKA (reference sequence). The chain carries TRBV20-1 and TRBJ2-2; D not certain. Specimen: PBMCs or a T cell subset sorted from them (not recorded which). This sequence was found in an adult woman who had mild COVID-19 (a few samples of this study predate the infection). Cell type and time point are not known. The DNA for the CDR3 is TGCAGTGCTAGCCCCCCGGACCTTTTGATCGGGGAGCTGTTTTTT. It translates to CSASPPDLLIGELFF.